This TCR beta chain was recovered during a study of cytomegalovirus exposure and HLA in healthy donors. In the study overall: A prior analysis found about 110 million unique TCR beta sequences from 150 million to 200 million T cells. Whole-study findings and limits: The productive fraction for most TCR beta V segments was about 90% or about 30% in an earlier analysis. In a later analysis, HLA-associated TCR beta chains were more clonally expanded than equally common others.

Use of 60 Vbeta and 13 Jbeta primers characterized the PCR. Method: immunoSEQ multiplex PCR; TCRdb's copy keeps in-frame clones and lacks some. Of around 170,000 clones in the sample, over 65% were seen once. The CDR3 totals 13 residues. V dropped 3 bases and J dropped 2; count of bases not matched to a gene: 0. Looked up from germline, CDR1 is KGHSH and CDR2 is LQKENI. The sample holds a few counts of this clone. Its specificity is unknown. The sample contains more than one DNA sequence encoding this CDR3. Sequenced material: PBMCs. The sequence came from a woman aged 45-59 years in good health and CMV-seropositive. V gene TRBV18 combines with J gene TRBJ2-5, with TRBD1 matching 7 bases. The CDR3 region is CASSPGQQETQYF. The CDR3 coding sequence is TGTGCCAGCTCACCGGGACAGCAAGAGACCCAGTACTTC. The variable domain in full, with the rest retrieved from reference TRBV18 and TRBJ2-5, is NAGVMQNPRHLVRRRGQEARLRCSPMKGHSHVYWYRQLPEEGLKFMVYLQKENIIDESGMPKERFSAEFPKEGPSILRIQQVVRGDSAAYFCASSPGQQETQYFGPGTRLLVL.